This TCR beta chain derives from a study of CD8 T cells in ankylosing spondylitis. TCRdb analysed the 5' RACE reads with MiXCR anew, one entry per CDR3 protein. The sample contains around 150,000 distinct CDR3 sequences, approximately 20% of which appear only once. The V gene's germline CDR1 is SQVTM and CDR2 ANQGSEA. The length of the CDR3 is 14 residues. V lost 7 bases and J lost 5; bases outside the gene matches: 10. This TCR derives from a male donor with ankylosing spondylitis or in good health (not recorded which). Sequencing input: blood, either unsorted or a sorted T cell fraction (not recorded which). The chain employs TRBV29-1 and TRBJ2-2; the match to TRBD1 covers 7 bases. The CDR3 bases are TGCAGCGCTATACCCGTCAGGGGGACCGGGGAGCTGTTTTTT. Translated, it gives CSAIPVRGTGELFF.